Listed here are 31 T cell receptor beta chains from one sample, sequenced in a study of blood T cell repertoires in COVID-19. Generated by immunoSEQ multiplex PCR, the TCRdb table keeps only in-frame clones and is missing some. The table has some 330,000 clones, about 90% seen once. The specimen was PBMCs or T cells enriched from blood (not recorded which). These receptors originate from a man between 25 and 39 years old who had recovered from COVID-19.

The rearrangement links TRBV30 to TRBJ1-2; D possibly corresponds to TRBD1 (5 bases). In germline, CDR1 is GTSNPN, CDR2 SVGIG (reference sequence). V lost 0 bases, J lost 2 bases, and 13 bases lay in between. The length of the CDR3 is 15 residues. Written as DNA, the CDR3 is TGTGCCTGGAGTGTAAGGCGGGGACTAAACTATGGCTACACCTTC. Translated: CAWSVRRGLNYGYTF.

The chain uses TRBV5-4 and TRBJ1-1; 8 bases align to TRBD1. This CDR3 comprises 15 residues. Unmatched junction bases numbered 8, after V lost 4 bases and J lost 3 bases. Germline V gives CDR1 SGHNT, CDR2 YYREEE (reference sequence). In nucleotides, the CDR3 is TGTGCCAGCAGCAGATGGACAGGGCGGGACACTGAAGCTTTCTTT. Residues: CASSRWTGRDTEAFF.

The chain employs TRBV10-3 and TRBJ1-6, with D possibly TRBD1 on 6 matching bases. The CDR3 has 14 amino acids. In germline, CDR1 is ENHRY, CDR2 SYGVKD. Trimming removed 7 bases at V and 4 bases at J, with 11 bases between. CDR3 nucleotide sequence: TGTGCCATCATGGAAGGGGGTTATAATTCACCCCTCCACTTT. Encoded protein: CAIMEGGYNSPLHF.

DNA for the CDR3: TGTGCCATCAGTGAGTCTTTAGGGACAGGGATCACAGATACGCAGTATTTT. This translates into CAISESLGTGITDTQYF. This chain joins TRBV10-3 and TRBJ2-3; 9 nucleotides agree with TRBD1. V trimming: 0 bases; J trimming: 2 bases; junction bases outside the gene matches: 6. The CDR3 extends over 17 amino acids. Germline V lookup: CDR1 ENHRY, CDR2 SYGVKD.

This clone has more than one count but fewer than ten. The chain couples TRBV3-1 (or the pseudogene TRBV3-2) to TRBJ2-7, with D perhaps matching TRBD1 (5 bases). The CDR3 consists of 12 residues. V gave up 0 bases and J gave up 9 bases, with 9 bases separating them. The germline V gene encodes CDR1 LGHDT and CDR2 YNNKEL (reference sequence). The CDR3 DNA reads as TGTGCCAGCAGCCAAGAAGGCAGGGCGCAGTACTTC. Translated, it gives CASSQEGRAQYF.

DNA of the CDR3: TGTGCCAGTTGTGCCAGGGGTGATCAGCCCCAGCATTTT. This gives the protein CASCARGDQPQHF. The chain combines TRBV28 with TRBJ1-5; TRBD1 might be the D (6 bases). CDR3 length equals 13 residues. V lost 9 bases and J 5 bases, leaving 14 bases between the germline ends. Germline CDR1 reads MDHEN; CDR2 reads SYDVKM.

The chain combines TRBV2 with TRBJ2-7; D remains ambiguous. Trimming stripped 8 bases from V and 3 bases from J, with 14 bases between. CDR1 and CDR2 from the germline V gene are SNHLY and FYNNEI. The CDR3 loop spans 13 amino acids. CDR3 sequence reads: CASHARPFYEQYF. The CDR3, as DNA: TGTGCCAGCCACGCTAGGCCGTTCTACGAGCAGTACTTC.

The chain is built from TRBV2 and TRBJ1-5; no definite D call. CDR3 length: 15 residues. Trimming took 2 bases from V and 4 from J, leaving 12 bases between them. From germline, CDR1 is SNHLY and CDR2 FYNNEI. CDR3 protein: CASSESGFLNQPQHF. CDR3 DNA sequence: TGTGCCAGCAGTGAATCCGGGTTTTTAAATCAGCCCCAGCATTTT.

The rearrangement uses TRBV28 and TRBJ1-6, with D unresolved. The CDR3 contains 14 residues. V was shortened by 8 bases and J by 0 bases, with 8 bases between the two germline ends. Germline CDR1 reads MDHEN; CDR2 reads SYDVKM. The CDR3 sequence is CASLRSSYNSPLHF. The CDR3 nucleotides read TGTGCCAGCCTGCGGAGCTCCTATAATTCACCCCTCCACTTT.

The chain employs TRBV7-8 and TRBJ2-7, with TRBD1 identical over 7 bases. Germline values: CDR1 SGHVS, CDR2 FQNEAQ. Losses at the gene ends were 5 bases for V and 3 bases for J; bases not matched to a gene: 7. The CDR3 extends over 14 amino acids. The CDR3 DNA reads as TGTGCCAGCAGCCCCCGAGCAGGGGGCTACGAGCAGTACTTC. It encodes CASSPRAGGYEQYF.

The rearrangement joins TRBV4-1 to TRBJ2-1, with D tentatively TRBD1 (6 bases). V lost 2 bases, J lost 6 bases, and 17 bases lay in between. CDR3 length: 16 amino acids. Germline values: CDR1 MGHRA, CDR2 YSYEKL. The CDR3 region is CASSQLQGIETNEQFF. CDR3 coding DNA: TGCGCCAGCAGCCAACTTCAGGGGATAGAGACCAATGAGCAGTTCTTC.

The V call is TRBV7-9, the J call TRBJ1-1; D ambiguous. V was trimmed by 4 bases and J by 4 bases, leaving 10 bases between them. Germline loops: CDR1 SEHNR, CDR2 FQNEAQ (reference sequence). CDR3 length: 13 residues. The chain's CDR3 is CASSSEVGTEAFF. The CDR3 DNA sequence: TGTGCCAGCAGCTCCGAGGTTGGCACTGAAGCTTTCTTT.

This clone turned up a few times. The genes are TRBV7-2 and TRBJ2-2, with 9 bases matching TRBD1. This CDR3 is built from 14 residues. The V segment lost 5 bases and the J segment 6 bases; nucleotides outside the gene matches: 4. The germline CDR1 and CDR2 sequences are SGHTA and FQGNSA. CDR3 sequence reads: CASSADRGSGELFF. The CDR3 DNA is TGTGCCAGCAGCGCGGACAGGGGATCCGGGGAGCTGTTTTTT. Together with reference TRBV7-2 and TRBJ2-2, the CDR3 gives the full variable domain: GAGVSQSPSNKVTEKGKDVELRCDPISGHTALYWYRQSLGQGLEFLIYFQGNSAPDKSGLPSDRFSAERTGGSVSTLTIQRTQQEDSAVYLCASSADRGSGELFFGEGSRLTVL.

The chain links TRBV2 to TRBJ2-1; 10 bases fit TRBD2. Germline loops: CDR1 SNHLY, CDR2 FYNNEI. This CDR3 comprises 12 residues. V was pared by 7 bases and J by 14 bases, with 8 bases of the junction left unmatched. In DNA form, the CDR3 reads TGTGCCAGCAAACTAGCGGGGCGGTGGGAGTTCTTC. Its protein is CASKLAGRWEFF.

The chain joins TRBV27 to TRBJ1-6, with D possibly matching TRBD1 (5 bases). V was cut by 0 bases and J by 12 bases, with 6 bases left in between. The length of the CDR3 is 12 residues. Looked up from germline, CDR1 is MNHEY and CDR2 is SMNVEV (reference sequence). Here the CDR3 reads CASSLSQGPLHF. The CDR3, as DNA: TGTGCCAGCAGTTTATCTCAGGGACCCCTCCACTTT.

This sequence joins TRBV18 and TRBJ1-2, with TRBD1 matching 9 bases. The ends lost 2 bases at V and 4 bases at J; junction bases unmatched: 2. Germline V gene data show CDR1 as KGHSH and CDR2 as LQKENI. The CDR3 contains 14 residues. Here the CDR3 DNA reads TGTGCCAGCTCACCAGCGGGACAGGGCTATGGCTACACCTTC. The encoded protein is CASSPAGQGYGYTF.

The rearrangement links TRBV27 to TRBJ1-2; perhaps TRBD1 as D (5 bases). V gave up 5 bases and J gave up 2 bases, with 12 bases separating them. This CDR3 has 14 amino acids. From germline, CDR1 is MNHEY and CDR2 SMNVEV (reference sequence). The CDR3 DNA follows: TGTGCCAGCAGTCCCTCCAGGGAAAACTATGGCTACACCTTC. Protein sequence: CASSPSRENYGYTF.

This clone was counted once. This sequence joins TRBV5-1 and TRBJ2-6, with D possibly matching TRBD2 (6 bases). V was shortened by 2 bases and J by 0 bases, with 9 bases between the two germline ends. The germline gives CDR1 SGHRS, CDR2 YFSETQ. The CDR3 is 16 residues long. Here the CDR3 reads CASSLGGASGANVLTF. The CDR3 coding sequence is TGCGCCAGCAGCTTAGGAGGGGCCTCTGGGGCCAACGTCCTGACTTTC.

The chain employs TRBV7-9 and TRBJ2-3, with 7 bases lining up with TRBD2. V shed 5 bases and J 6 bases; nucleotides not matched to a gene: 5. This CDR3 has 13 amino acids. From germline, CDR1 is SEHNR and CDR2 FQNEAQ (reference sequence). The CDR3 sequence: CASSPQGGDTQYF. The DNA of the CDR3 is TGTGCCAGCAGCCCTCAGGGAGGGGATACGCAGTATTTT.

This chain uses TRBV9 with TRBJ1-6; 10 bases match TRBD1. Trimming cost V 3 bases and J 6 bases; bases outside gene matches: 6. Per the germline V gene, CDR1 is SGDLS and CDR2 is YYNGEE. This CDR3 region has 16 residues. The CDR3 bases are TGTGCCAGCAGCGCCGGGACAGGGGTTGCTAATTCACCCCTCCACTTT. It is translated as CASSAGTGVANSPLHF. Together with reference TRBV9 and TRBJ1-6, the CDR3 gives the full variable domain: DSGVTQTPKHLITATGQRVTLRCSPRSGDLSVYWYQQSLDQGLQFLIQYYNGEERAKGNILERFSAQQFPDLHSELNLSSLELGDSALYFCASSAGTGVANSPLHFGNGTRLTVT.

This clone was seen more than once but under ten times. The chain is built from TRBV7-9 and TRBJ2-5, with 8 bases that match TRBD1. Germline CDR1 reads SEHNR; CDR2 reads FQNEAQ (reference sequence). V lost 5 bases to trimming and J lost 5 bases; unmatched junction nucleotides: 10. The CDR3 sequence is 15 residues long. Here the CDR3 DNA reads TGTGCCAGCAGCGATTACGGACAGGGTATGGAGACCCAGTACTTC. It codes for CASSDYGQGMETQYF.

V is TRBV3-1 (or the pseudogene TRBV3-2) and J is TRBJ2-1; 7 nucleotides match TRBD2. Germline V gene data show CDR1 as LGHDT and CDR2 as YNNKEL (reference sequence). The CDR3 loop spans 17 amino acids. J gave up 4 bases and V 0 bases, and 9 bases lay outside the gene matches. The CDR3 sequence is CASSQDIASGKYNEQFF. The CDR3 DNA is TGTGCCAGCAGCCAAGATATCGCTAGCGGTAAATACAATGAGCAGTTCTTC.

This chain uses TRBV28 with TRBJ2-7; maybe TRBD2 (6 bases). The CDR3 spans 10 residues. CDR1 and CDR2 from the germline V gene are MDHEN and SYDVKM. V dropped 8 bases and J dropped 7 bases, with 9 bases sitting between them. CDR3 amino acids: CASGGGEQYF. CDR3 bases: TGTGCCAGCGGTGGAGGGGAGCAGTACTTC.

The V gene is TRBV4-1, the J gene TRBJ2-7; 8 positions match TRBD1. The V and J ends lost 1 base and 4 bases, in that order; junction bases with no gene match: 3. The germline CDR1 and CDR2 sequences are MGHRA and YSYEKL. The CDR3 covers 14 residues. This CDR3 reads CASSQVDRGYEQYF. In DNA, the CDR3 is TGCGCCAGCAGCCAAGTCGACAGGGGTTACGAGCAGTACTTC.

The rearrangement joins TRBV27 to TRBJ1-4; D is undetermined. V lost 8 bases and J 0 bases, leaving 13 bases between the germline ends. CDR1 is MNHEY, CDR2 SMNVEV, per germline (reference sequence). This CDR3 contains 15 residues. CDR3 sequence: CASSVSTTTNEKLFF. The CDR3 DNA reads TGTGCCAGCTCAGTTTCCACTACAACTAATGAAAAACTGTTTTTT.

V is TRBV6-8 and J is TRBJ2-5; 10 positions agree with TRBD2. The length of the CDR3 is 15 residues. CDR1 is MNHGY, CDR2 SAAAGT, per germline. The V segment lost 2 bases and the J segment 3 bases; nucleotides outside the gene matches: 3. CDR3 coding DNA: TGTGCCAGCAGTTACATTAGCGGGGGGAAAGAGACCCAGTACTTC. Amino acid sequence: CASSYISGGKETQYF.

This sequence joins TRBV29-1 and TRBJ1-1; D is unresolved. CDR1 SQVTM and CDR2 ANQGSEA come from the germline V gene. This CDR3 has 13 amino acids. Between the trimmed V and J ends, which lost 6 bases and 0 bases, there was a span of 11 bases. In DNA form, the CDR3 reads TGCAGCGTACCCCGAGGGTTGAACACTGAAGCTTTCTTT. This translates into CSVPRGLNTEAFF. Supplemented by reference TRBV29-1 and TRBJ1-1, the full variable domain reads SAVISQKPSRDICQRGTSLTIQCQVDSQVTMMFWYRQQPGQSLTLIATANQGSEATYESGFVIDKFPISRPNLTFSTLTVSNMSPEDSSIYLCSVPRGLNTEAFFGQGTRLTVV.

The rearrangement uses TRBV19 and TRBJ1-5; tentative D call: TRBD1 (6 bases). Germline-derived CDR1 and CDR2 are LNHDA and SQIVND (reference sequence). Trimming removed 6 bases from V and 5 bases from J, with 17 bases in between. CDR3 size: 15 residues. The CDR3 loop is CASRAHGRTDQPQHF. In DNA, the CDR3 is TGTGCCAGTAGGGCCCACGGTAGGACAGATCAGCCCCAGCATTTT.

The V call is TRBV3-1 (or the pseudogene TRBV3-2), the J call TRBJ1-6; D not certain. Germline CDR1 and CDR2: LGHDT and YNNKEL (reference sequence). This CDR3 has 16 amino acids. V lost 1 base and J 3 bases, leaving 10 bases between the germline ends. The CDR3 spells CASSQGYSGYNSPLHF. The CDR3 DNA reads TGTGCCAGCAGCCAAGGGTACAGTGGCTATAATTCACCCCTCCACTTT.

The chain uses TRBV6-5 and TRBJ1-5; a weak D match, TRBD1 (5 bases). Per germline, CDR1 MNHEY and CDR2 SVGAGI. The CDR3 runs 14 residues. The V and J ends lost 6 bases and 1 base respectively, with 10 bases between them. The CDR3 reads CASRLTASNQPQHF. DNA for the CDR3: TGTGCCAGCAGGTTGACAGCGAGCAATCAGCCCCAGCATTTT.

This sequence joins TRBV5-1 and TRBJ1-3, with D perhaps matching TRBD1 (5 bases). From germline, CDR1 is SGHRS and CDR2 YFSETQ. Trimming cost V 4 bases and J 2 bases, with 13 bases left between them. This CDR3 has 15 residues. The CDR3 nucleotides read TGCGCCAGCAGCACGCAGGGTATTACTGGAAACACCATATATTTT. This translates into CASSTQGITGNTIYF.